The next 3 T cell receptor beta chains were all read from a single sample in a study of shared clonotypes between healthy human individuals. Produced via immunoSEQ multiplex PCR; TCRdb's table is partial and in-frame only. The sample lists some 2.1 million clones, 85% to 95% seen once, with approximately 1.2% in the top ten. Terminally differentiated effector memory CD45RA+ cells were excluded from the naive CD8 cells, which were CD45RO-negative and positively selected for CCR7. The sequenced sample consisted of naive CD8+ T cells sorted from blood. These receptors all stem from a young man in good health.

The count of this clone is one. The chain recombines TRBV27 with TRBJ2-3, with 7 bases fitting TRBD1. From germline, CDR1 is MNHEY and CDR2 SMNVEV (reference sequence). V lost 7 bases, J lost 2 bases, and 9 bases stayed unmatched. The CDR3 totals 15 residues. This CDR3 is CASTAYRGLTDTQYF. DNA of the CDR3: TGTGCCAGCACCGCTTACAGGGGTCTCACAGATACGCAGTATTTT.

The chain joins TRBV6-5 to TRBJ2-1; D gene unclear. This CDR3 is 13 amino acids long. CDR1 and CDR2 (germline): MNHEY, SVGAGI. V lost 6 bases and J 8 bases, leaving 14 bases between the germline ends. The DNA for the CDR3 is TGTGCCAGCAGCCTGGACGGCTTTTATGAGCAGTTCTTC. Protein: CASSLDGFYEQFF.

CDR3 DNA: TGTGCCATCAACGGTAGCAATGAGCAGTTCTTC. It codes for CAINGSNEQFF. The chain is built from TRBV10-3 and TRBJ2-1, with D hard to call. CDR1 ENHRY and CDR2 SYGVKD come from the germline V gene. Trimming pared 7 bases from V and 6 bases from J, leaving 7 bases between. This CDR3 region has 11 residues.